This entry lists 7 T cell receptor beta chains sequenced from one sample in a study of cytomegalovirus exposure and HLA in healthy donors. The study ran its PCR with 60 Vbeta and 13 Jbeta primers. Clones were sequenced by immunoSEQ multiplex PCR, and TCRdb holds only the in-frame ones, with some missing. The sample lists around 130,000 clones, over 75% occurring once. The sample was PBMCs. The receptors here all came from a woman younger than 35 in good health and CMV-seronegative.

The DNA for the CDR3 is TGCGCCAGCAGCCAAGGACTAGCGGTCTACACCGGGGAGCTGTTTTTT. This encodes CASSQGLAVYTGELFF. V is TRBV4-1 and J is TRBJ2-2, with 9 bases matching TRBD2. J was trimmed by 3 bases and V by 1 base; bases with no gene match: 3. This CDR3 contains 16 residues. Germline V gene sequence: CDR1 MGHRA, CDR2 YSYEKL.

The gene calls are TRBV30 and TRBJ1-1, with D possibly being TRBD1 (6 bases). Germline values: CDR1 GTSNPN, CDR2 SVGIG (reference sequence). CDR3 length: 11 residues. Deletions cut 3 bases from V and 7 bases from J, with 9 bases between. DNA of the CDR3: TGTGCCTGGAGGACAGGAAATGAAGCTTTCTTT. Its protein product is CAWRTGNEAFF.

The CDR3 DNA is TGTGCCAGCAGCTTGGGGGACTATACGCAGTATTTT. Translated: CASSLGDYTQYF. This chain links TRBV7-6 with TRBJ2-3; the D gene is possibly TRBD2 (6 bases). Germline lookup yields CDR1 SGHVS and CDR2 FNYEAQ. This CDR3 is 12 amino acids long. V was shortened by 3 bases and J by 7 bases, with 8 bases between the two germline ends.

About this clone: One end of the junction fails to match germline, which may point to a read error. The chain couples TRBV15 to TRBJ2-6; D might be TRBD1 (6 bases). Per the germline V gene, CDR1 is LNHNV and CDR2 is YYDKDF (reference sequence). This CDR3 comprises 18 residues. CDR3 sequence: CATSGRQAAFSGANGLTF. CDR3 DNA sequence: TGTGCCACCAGTGGGAGACAGGCGGCTTTCTCTGGGGCCAACGGCCTGACTTTC. The whole variable domain, remainder taken from reference TRBV15 and TRBJ2-6, is DAMVIQNPRYQVTQFGKPVTLSCSQTLNHNVMYWYQQKSSQAPKLLFHYYDKDFNNEADTPDNFQSRRPNTSFCFLDIRSPGLGDTAMYLCATSGRQAAFSGANGLTFGAGSRLTVL.

V and J are TRBV14 and TRBJ2-7; TRBD2 is a possible D gene (5 bases). CDR1 and CDR2 from the germline V gene are SGHDN and FVKESK. CDR3 length: 17 residues. Trimming removed 3 bases from V and 0 bases from J, with 18 bases in between. The CDR3 loop reads CASSHRPTRTHSYEQYF. The CDR3 nucleotides read TGTGCCAGCAGCCATCGCCCCACCAGGACTCACTCCTACGAGCAGTACTTC.

The chain couples TRBV19 to TRBJ1-6, with TRBD1 matching over 7 bases. J gave up 9 bases and V 4 bases, and 9 bases lay outside the gene matches. CDR3 length: 15 amino acids. Germline CDR1 and CDR2: LNHDA and SQIVND (reference sequence). CDR3 sequence: CASSTKQGWASPLHF. The CDR3 region has the DNA TGTGCCAGTAGTACGAAACAGGGGTGGGCTTCACCCCTCCACTTT.

V gene TRBV5-8 combines with J gene TRBJ1-5; D remains ambiguous. Germline V gene data show CDR1 as SGHTS and CDR2 as YDEGEE. The ends were cut back, 1 base at V and 4 bases at J, with 9 bases in the middle. The CDR3 length is 14 residues. The CDR3 bases are TGTGCCAGCAGCTTGTTATCCGGGAATCAGCCCCAGCATTTT. Translation gives CASSLLSGNQPQHF.